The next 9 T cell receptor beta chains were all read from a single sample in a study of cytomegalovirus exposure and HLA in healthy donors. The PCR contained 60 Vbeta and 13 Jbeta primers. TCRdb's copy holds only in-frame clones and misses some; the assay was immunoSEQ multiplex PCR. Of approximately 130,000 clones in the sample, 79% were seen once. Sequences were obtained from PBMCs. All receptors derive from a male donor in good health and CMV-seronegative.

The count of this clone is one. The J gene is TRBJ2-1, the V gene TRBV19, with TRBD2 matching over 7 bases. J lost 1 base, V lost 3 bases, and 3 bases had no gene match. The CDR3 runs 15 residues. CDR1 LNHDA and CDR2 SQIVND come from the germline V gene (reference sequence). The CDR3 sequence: CASSIGRGSYNEQFF. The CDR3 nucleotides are TGTGCCAGTAGTATCGGGCGGGGGTCCTACAATGAGCAGTTCTTC.

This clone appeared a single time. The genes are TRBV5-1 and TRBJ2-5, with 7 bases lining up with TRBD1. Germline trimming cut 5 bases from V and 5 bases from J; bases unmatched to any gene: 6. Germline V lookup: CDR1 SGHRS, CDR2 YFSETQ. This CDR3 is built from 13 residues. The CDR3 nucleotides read TGCGCCAGCAGAACAGGGGCCGTGGAGACCCAGTACTTC. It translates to CASRTGAVETQYF. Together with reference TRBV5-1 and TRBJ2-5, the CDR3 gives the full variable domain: KAGVTQTPRYLIKTRGQQVTLSCSPISGHRSVSWYQQTPGQGLQFLFEYFSETQRNKGNFPGRFSGRQFSNSRSEMNVSTLELGDSALYLCASRTGAVETQYFGPGTRLLVL.

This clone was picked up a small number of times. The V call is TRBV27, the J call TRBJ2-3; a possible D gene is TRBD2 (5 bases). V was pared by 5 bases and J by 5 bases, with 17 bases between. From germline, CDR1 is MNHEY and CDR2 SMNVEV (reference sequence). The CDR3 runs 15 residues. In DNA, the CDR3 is TGTGCCAGCAGTCGGAGGCCTTCGACGGGAGATACGCAGTATTTT. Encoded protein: CASSRRPSTGDTQYF.

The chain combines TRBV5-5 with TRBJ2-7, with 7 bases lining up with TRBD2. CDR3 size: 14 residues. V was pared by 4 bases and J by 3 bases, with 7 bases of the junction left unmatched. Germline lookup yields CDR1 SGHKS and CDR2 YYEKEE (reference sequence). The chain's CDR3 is CASSQEASGYEQYF. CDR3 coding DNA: TGTGCCAGCAGCCAAGAGGCTAGCGGCTACGAGCAGTACTTC.

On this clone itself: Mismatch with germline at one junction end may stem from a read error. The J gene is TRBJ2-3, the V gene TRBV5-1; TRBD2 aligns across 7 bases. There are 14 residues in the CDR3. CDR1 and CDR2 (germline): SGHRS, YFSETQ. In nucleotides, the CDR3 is TGCGCCGGCAGCCCGGGGACTACCCGGGATACGCAGTATTTT. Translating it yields CAGSPGTTRDTQYF. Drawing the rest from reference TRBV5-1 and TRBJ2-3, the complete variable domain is KAGVTQTPRYLIKTRGQQVTLSCSPISGHRSVSWYQQTPGQGLQFLFEYFSETQRNKGNFPGRFSGRQFSNSRSEMNVSTLELGDSALYLCAGSPGTTRDTQYFGPGTRLTVL.

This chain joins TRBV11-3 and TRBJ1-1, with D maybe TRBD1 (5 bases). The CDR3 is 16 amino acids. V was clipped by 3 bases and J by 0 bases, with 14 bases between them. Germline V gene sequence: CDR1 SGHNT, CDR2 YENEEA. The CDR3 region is CASSFLRGGVNTEAFF. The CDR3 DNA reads TGTGCCAGCAGCTTCCTCCGAGGAGGGGTGAACACTGAAGCTTTCTTT.

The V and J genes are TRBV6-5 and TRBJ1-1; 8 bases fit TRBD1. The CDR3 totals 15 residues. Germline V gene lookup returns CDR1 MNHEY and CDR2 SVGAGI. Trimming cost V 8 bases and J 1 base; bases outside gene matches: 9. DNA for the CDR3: TGTGCCAGCCAGGGGGCGGATGAGGGGAACACTGAAGCTTTCTTT. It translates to CASQGADEGNTEAFF.

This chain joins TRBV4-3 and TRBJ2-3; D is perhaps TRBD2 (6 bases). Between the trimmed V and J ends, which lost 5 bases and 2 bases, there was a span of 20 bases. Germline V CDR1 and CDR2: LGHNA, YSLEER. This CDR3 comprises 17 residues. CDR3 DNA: TGCGCCAGCAGCGCAAGTGTTATTAGCGGATACACAGATACGCAGTATTTT. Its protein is CASSASVISGYTDTQYF.

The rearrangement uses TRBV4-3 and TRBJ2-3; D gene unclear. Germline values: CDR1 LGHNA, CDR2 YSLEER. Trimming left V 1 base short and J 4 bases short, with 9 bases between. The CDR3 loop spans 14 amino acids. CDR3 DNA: TGCGCCAGCAGCCAAGGGGCGTCAGCAGATACGCAGTATTTT. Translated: CASSQGASADTQYF.